These 8 T cell receptor beta chains were all obtained from the same sample, sequenced in a study of diagnostic markers for celiac disease. TCRdb re-called the reads and shows each CDR3 protein once, DNA omitted. Here the sample table reports about 850 distinct CDR3 sequences. Input material: either unsorted cells or a sorted T cell fraction (not recorded which). The receptors here all came from a human donor. This table probably holds off-target reads from a library built for another chain.

Frequency places this clonotype as medium-sized. The chain uses TRBV7-6 and TRBJ1-1. Germline assignment: CDR1 SGHVS and CDR2 FNYEAQ. The CDR3 sequence is 16 residues long. The CDR3 here is CASSPQTGLTAAEAFF.

This clonotype is called medium-sized based on its frequency. This chain connects TRBV10-2 to TRBJ2-1; checking the TCRdb D call of TRBD1 is not possible without DNA. The V gene's germline CDR1 is WSHSY and CDR2 SAAADI. The CDR3 sequence is 14 residues long. CDR3 sequence reads: CASRAGQGFNEQFF.

Judged by frequency, this clonotype is large. The chain employs TRBV10-2 and TRBJ1-1; TCRdb proposes TRBD1, but this gene call is untestable without DNA. The CDR3 spans 14 residues. Germline V CDR1 and CDR2: WSHSY, SAAADI. CDR3 loop: CASSESTGGTEAFF.

V and J are TRBV5-1 and TRBJ2-1; TCRdb gives TRBD2 as the D gene, but with no DNA this cannot be confirmed. This CDR3 has 17 amino acids. Germline CDR1 SGHRS, CDR2 YFSETQ. This CDR3 reads CASSLGGRGRAGDEQFF.

The gene calls are TRBV7-6 and TRBJ2-1; TCRdb's D call, TRBD1, is unchecked because there is no DNA. The germline CDR1 and CDR2 sequences are SGHVS and FNYEAQ. The CDR3 contains 13 residues. CDR3 residues: CASSSSRGNEQFF.

This clonotype is identified as medium-sized from frequency. J is TRBJ2-7 and V is TRBV5-1. The CDR3 is 13 residues long. Per germline, CDR1 SGHRS and CDR2 YFSETQ. CDR3 residues: CASSADNLDEQYF.

Its frequency marks this clonotype as medium-sized. This chain joins TRBV12-3 or TRBV12-4 and TRBJ1-1; the D call from TCRdb, TRBD1, cannot be confirmed without DNA. The CDR3 length is 15 residues. The CDR3 is CASRYFGGMNTEAFF.

This clonotype ranks as hyperexpanded in terms of frequency. The V and J genes are TRBV5-1 and TRBJ2-5; no DNA is available, so the TRBD2 call from TCRdb remains unchecked. This CDR3 region has 16 residues. Looked up from germline, CDR1 is SGHRS and CDR2 is YFSETQ. The CDR3 is CASSLGQGPSQETQYF.